Listed below are T cell receptor beta chains from one sample, sequenced in a study of T-cell memory formation after mild COVID-19. TCRdb re-derived calls from the 5' RACE reads in MiXCR, one entry per CDR3 protein. The sample holds around 130,000 distinct CDR3 sequences, approximately 15% seen once. The sample taken for sequencing was PBMCs or a T cell subset sorted from them (not recorded which). The receptors derive from an adult woman who had mild COVID-19 (a few samples of this study predate the infection). Cell type and time point are not known. CDR3s leave out the opening cysteine and the closing phenylalanine or tryptophan. The D gene is left open where the match is weak.

d_call j_call v_call cdr3_aa
TRBD1 TRBJ1-2 TRBV20-1 SARPTGEGGYT
NA TRBJ2-3 TRBV5-5 ASSLQRTDTQY
NA TRBJ2-7 TRBV5-4 ASSLGGLAPYEQY
NA TRBJ1-4 TRBV28 ASSLVGKLF
NA TRBJ2-3 TRBV5-1 ASSLLGATDTQY
TRBD1 TRBJ1-5 TRBV18 ASSAGQGVRGNQPQH
TRBD2 TRBJ2-3 TRBV5-1 ASSGRTSTDTQY
NA TRBJ2-2 TRBV6-2/TRBV6-3 ASSYRQADGELF
NA TRBJ1-1 TRBV12-3/TRBV12-4 ASTGPNSGGTEAF
TRBD1 TRBJ2-5 TRBV5-1 ASSTDRVRETQY
TRBD1 TRBJ2-2 TRBV5-1 ASSEGQGATGELF
TRBD2 TRBJ2-1 TRBV6-5 ASSTGLAGEVGYNEQF
NA TRBJ2-2 TRBV7-2 ASSLGPWAGELF
NA TRBJ2-1 TRBV21-1 ASSNPGQNNNEQF
NA TRBJ2-7 TRBV29-1 SVGFSGTYEQY
NA TRBJ2-2 TRBV14 ASSQYPNTGELF
NA TRBJ2-3 TRBV24-1 ATSDFDSTDTQY
TRBD2 TRBJ2-1 TRBV7-9 ASSDGLAGGDEQF
TRBD2 TRBJ2-1 TRBV10-3 AISATSGKRNEQF
NA TRBJ2-5 TRBV7-9 ASSLWEDQETQY
NA TRBJ1-1 TRBV7-9 ASSSLGEAF
TRBD2 TRBJ2-7 TRBV11-1 ASSWGLAGTNYEQY
NA TRBJ2-2 TRBV27 ASRSTNTGELF
TRBD2 TRBJ2-1 TRBV4-2 ASSQRRLAGADEQF
TRBD2 TRBJ2-5 TRBV25-1 ASSEETAGQETQY
NA TRBJ2-3 TRBV14 ASSPYITDTQY
NA TRBJ2-7 TRBV9 ASSVAEAAVYEQY
TRBD1 TRBJ2-2 TRBV6-2/TRBV6-3 ASTPPPGQANTGELF
TRBD1 TRBJ2-1 TRBV9 ASSTGQGSYNEQF
NA TRBJ2-2 TRBV20-1 SARATNTGELF
NA TRBJ2-7 TRBV18 ASSPRATATYEQY
NA TRBJ2-7 TRBV7-8 ASSLESSYEQY
TRBD1 TRBJ2-7 TRBV5-4 ATGTGNERVSYEQY
NA TRBJ1-3 TRBV6-2/TRBV6-3 ASSFGGPSSGNTIY
TRBD2 TRBJ2-7 TRBV7-9 ASSLSSLAASYEQY
NA TRBJ2-3 TRBV7-8 ASSSQLSPDTQY
NA TRBJ2-1 TRBV10-3 AISESDRGPYNEQF
NA TRBJ1-5 TRBV9 ASSPGGGQQPQH
NA TRBJ2-3 TRBV5-1 ASSLPLGRATDTQY
NA TRBJ1-4 TRBV21-1 ASSLCRVFEKLF
NA TRBJ2-2 TRBV7-2 ASSQYANTGELF
TRBD1 TRBJ1-2 TRBV12-3/TRBV12-4 ASSLVAGGDGYT
TRBD2 TRBJ2-1 TRBV29-1 SVKSSGPYNEQF
NA TRBJ2-1 TRBV7-8 ASSLEGGWRNEQF
TRBD2 TRBJ2-1 TRBV20-1 RAIRAPGTSGSEQF
NA TRBJ2-7 TRBV7-9 ASSLESWEQY
NA TRBJ2-5 TRBV25-1 ASSVFGTSETQY
NA TRBJ1-5 TRBV20-1 SARDRRNPNQPQH
TRBD1 TRBJ2-4 TRBV15 ATSPGGPAKNIQY
TRBD1 TRBJ2-1 TRBV11-2 ASSFGTGGYNEQF